Given below is one TCR beta chain in context. Trimming pared 0 bases from V and 5 bases from J, leaving 6 bases between. The CDR3 covers 13 residues. Germline loops: CDR1 SGHTA, CDR2 FQGNSA. These data are taken from a study of T cell changes during pregnancy in multiple sclerosis. The protocol was immunoSEQ multiplex PCR, while the TCRdb copy is restricted to in-frame clones and leaves out a portion. Of some 63,000 clones in the sample, over 75% were seen once. This material consisted of peripheral blood, taken before pregnancy. The source of this sequence is a female donor with multiple sclerosis, enrolled in a pregnancy study. The chain recombines TRBV7-2 with TRBJ2-3, with D unclear. The CDR3: CASSLAPGDTQYF. The CDR3 coding sequence is TGTGCCAGCAGCTTAGCACCGGGAGATACGCAGTATTTT. Full variable domain (missing parts from reference TRBV7-2 and TRBJ2-3): GAGVSQSPSNKVTEKGKDVELRCDPISGHTALYWYRQSLGQGLEFLIYFQGNSAPDKSGLPSDRFSAERTGGSVSTLTIQRTQQEDSAVYLCASSLAPGDTQYFGPGTRLTVL.